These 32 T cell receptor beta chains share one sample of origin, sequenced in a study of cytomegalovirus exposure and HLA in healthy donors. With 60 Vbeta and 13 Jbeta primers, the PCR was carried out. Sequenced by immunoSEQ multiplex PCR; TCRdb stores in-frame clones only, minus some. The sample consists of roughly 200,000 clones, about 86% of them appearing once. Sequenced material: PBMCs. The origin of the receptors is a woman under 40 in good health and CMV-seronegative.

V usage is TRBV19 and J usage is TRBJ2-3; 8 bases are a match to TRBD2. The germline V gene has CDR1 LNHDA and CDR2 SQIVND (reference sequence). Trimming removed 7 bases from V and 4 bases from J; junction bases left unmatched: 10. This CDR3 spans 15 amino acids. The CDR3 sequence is CASIGARGAPDTQYF. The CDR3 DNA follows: TGTGCCAGTATCGGAGCGCGGGGGGCCCCAGATACGCAGTATTTT.

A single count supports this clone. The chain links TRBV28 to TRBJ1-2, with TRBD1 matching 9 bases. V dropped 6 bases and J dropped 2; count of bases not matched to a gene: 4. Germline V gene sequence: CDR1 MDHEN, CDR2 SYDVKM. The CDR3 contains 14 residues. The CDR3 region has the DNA TGTGCCAGCAGCCTCGGGACAGGGAACTATGGCTACACCTTC. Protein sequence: CASSLGTGNYGYTF.

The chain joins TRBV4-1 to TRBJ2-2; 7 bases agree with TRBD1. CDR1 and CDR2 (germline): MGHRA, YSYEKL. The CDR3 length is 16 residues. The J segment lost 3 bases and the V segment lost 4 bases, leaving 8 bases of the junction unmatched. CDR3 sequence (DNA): TGCGCCAGCAGCCTTGAGCCAGACAGGGACACCGGGGAGCTGTTTTTT. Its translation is CASSLEPDRDTGELFF.

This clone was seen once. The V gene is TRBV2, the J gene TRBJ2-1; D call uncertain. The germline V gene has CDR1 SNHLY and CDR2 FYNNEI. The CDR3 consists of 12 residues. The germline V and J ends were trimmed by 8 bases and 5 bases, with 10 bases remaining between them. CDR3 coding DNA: TGTGCCAGCTTAACGACACACAATGAGCAGTTCTTC. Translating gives CASLTTHNEQFF. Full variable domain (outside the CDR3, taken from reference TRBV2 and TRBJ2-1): EPEVTQTPSHQVTQMGQEVILRCVPISNHLYFYWYRQILGQKVEFLVSFYNNEISEKSEIFDDQFSVERPDGSNFTLKIRSTKLEDSAMYFCASLTTHNEQFFGPGTRLTVL.

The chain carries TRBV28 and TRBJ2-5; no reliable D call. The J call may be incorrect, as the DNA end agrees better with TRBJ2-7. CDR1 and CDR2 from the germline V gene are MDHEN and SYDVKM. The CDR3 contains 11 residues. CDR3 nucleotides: TGTGCCAGCACCTCTGCTAGCGAGCAGTACTTC. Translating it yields CASTSASEQYF.

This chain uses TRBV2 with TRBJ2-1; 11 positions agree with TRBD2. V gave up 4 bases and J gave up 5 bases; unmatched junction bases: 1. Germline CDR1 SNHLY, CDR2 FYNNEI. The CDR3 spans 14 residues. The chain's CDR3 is CASSGGLADNEQFF. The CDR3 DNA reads TGTGCCAGCAGTGGGGGACTAGCGGACAATGAGCAGTTCTTC.

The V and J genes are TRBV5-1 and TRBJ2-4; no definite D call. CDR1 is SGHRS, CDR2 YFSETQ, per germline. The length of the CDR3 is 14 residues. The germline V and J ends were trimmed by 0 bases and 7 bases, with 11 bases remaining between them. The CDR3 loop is CASSLEPYGNIQYF. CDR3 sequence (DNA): TGCGCCAGCAGCTTGGAGCCATACGGTAACATTCAGTACTTC.

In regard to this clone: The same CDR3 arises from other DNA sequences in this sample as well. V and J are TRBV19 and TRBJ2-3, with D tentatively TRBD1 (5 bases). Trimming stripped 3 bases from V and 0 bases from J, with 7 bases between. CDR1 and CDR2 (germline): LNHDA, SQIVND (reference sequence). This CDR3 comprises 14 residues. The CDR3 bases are TGTGCCAGTAGTATTGGGGCGAGCACAGATACGCAGTATTTT. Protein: CASSIGASTDTQYF.

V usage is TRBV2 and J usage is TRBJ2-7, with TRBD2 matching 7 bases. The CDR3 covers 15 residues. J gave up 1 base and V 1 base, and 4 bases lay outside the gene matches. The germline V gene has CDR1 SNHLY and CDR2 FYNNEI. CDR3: CASSEGGGPSYEQYF. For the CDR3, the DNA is TGTGCCAGCAGTGAAGGCGGGGGACCTTCCTACGAGCAGTACTTC.

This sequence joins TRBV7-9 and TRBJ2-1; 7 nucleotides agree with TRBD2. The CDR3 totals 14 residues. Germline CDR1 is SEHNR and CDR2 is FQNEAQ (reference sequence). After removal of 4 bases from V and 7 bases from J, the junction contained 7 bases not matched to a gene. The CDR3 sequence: CASSSGLGGNEQFF. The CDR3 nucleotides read TGTGCCAGCAGCTCTGGACTAGGTGGGAATGAGCAGTTCTTC.

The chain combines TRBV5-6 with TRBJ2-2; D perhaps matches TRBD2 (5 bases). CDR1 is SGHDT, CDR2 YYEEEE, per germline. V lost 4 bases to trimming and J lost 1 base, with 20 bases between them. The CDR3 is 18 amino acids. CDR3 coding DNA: TGTGCCAGCAGCCACCCAGCGGATAAGTTACTGAACACCGGGGAGCTGTTTTTT. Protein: CASSHPADKLLNTGELFF. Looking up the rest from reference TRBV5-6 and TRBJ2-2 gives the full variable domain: DAGVTQSPTHLIKTRGQQVTLRCSPKSGHDTVSWYQQALGQGPQFIFQYYEEEERQRGNFPDRFSGHQFPNYSSELNVNALLLGDSALYLCASSHPADKLLNTGELFFGEGSRLTVL.

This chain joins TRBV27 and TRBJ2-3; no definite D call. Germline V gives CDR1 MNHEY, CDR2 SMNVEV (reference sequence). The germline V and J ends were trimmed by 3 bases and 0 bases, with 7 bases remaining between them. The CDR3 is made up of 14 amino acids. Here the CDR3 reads CASSFTDSTDTQYF. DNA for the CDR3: TGTGCCAGCAGTTTCACAGATAGCACAGATACGCAGTATTTT.

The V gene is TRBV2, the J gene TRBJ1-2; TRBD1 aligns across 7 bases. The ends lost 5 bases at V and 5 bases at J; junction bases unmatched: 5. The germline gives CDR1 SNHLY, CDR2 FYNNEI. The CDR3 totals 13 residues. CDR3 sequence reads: CASSPGQPYGYTF. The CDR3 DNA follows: TGTGCCAGCAGTCCGGGACAGCCATATGGCTACACCTTC.

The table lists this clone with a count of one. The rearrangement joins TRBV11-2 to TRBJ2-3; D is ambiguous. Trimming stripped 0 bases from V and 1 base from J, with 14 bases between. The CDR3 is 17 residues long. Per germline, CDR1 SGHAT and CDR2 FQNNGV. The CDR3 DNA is TGTGCCAGCAGCTTAGATCTGACAATGACCGGCACAGATACGCAGTATTTT. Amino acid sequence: CASSLDLTMTGTDTQYF. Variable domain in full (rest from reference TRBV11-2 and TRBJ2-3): EAGVAQSPRYKIIEKRQSVAFWCNPISGHATLYWYQQILGQGPKLLIQFQNNGVVDDSQLPKDRFSAERLKGVDSTLKIQPAKLEDSAVYLCASSLDLTMTGTDTQYFGPGTRLTVL.

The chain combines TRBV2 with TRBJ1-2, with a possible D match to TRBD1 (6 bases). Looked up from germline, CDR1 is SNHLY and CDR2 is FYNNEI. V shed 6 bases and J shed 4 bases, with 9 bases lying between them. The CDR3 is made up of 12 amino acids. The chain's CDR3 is CASRIQGYGYTF. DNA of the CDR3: TGTGCCAGCAGGATACAGGGCTATGGCTACACCTTC.

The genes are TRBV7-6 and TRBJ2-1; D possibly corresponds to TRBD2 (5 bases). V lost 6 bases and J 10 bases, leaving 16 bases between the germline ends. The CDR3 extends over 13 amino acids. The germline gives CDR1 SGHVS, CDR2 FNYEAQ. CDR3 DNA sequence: TGTGCCAGCAGTTCGCCACTAGGCCCCGAGCAGTTCTTC. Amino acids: CASSSPLGPEQFF.

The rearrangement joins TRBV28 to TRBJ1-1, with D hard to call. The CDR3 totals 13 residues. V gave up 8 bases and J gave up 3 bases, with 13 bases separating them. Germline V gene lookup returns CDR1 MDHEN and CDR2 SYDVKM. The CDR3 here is CASHDARDTEAFF. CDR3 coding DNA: TGTGCCAGCCACGACGCCCGGGACACTGAAGCTTTCTTT.

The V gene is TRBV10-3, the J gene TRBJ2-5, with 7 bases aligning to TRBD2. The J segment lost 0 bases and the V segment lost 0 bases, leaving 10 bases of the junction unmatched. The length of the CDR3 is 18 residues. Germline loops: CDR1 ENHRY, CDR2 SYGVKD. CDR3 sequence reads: CAISESGRAGKYQETQYF. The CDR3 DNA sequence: TGTGCCATCAGTGAGTCGGGGCGAGCGGGAAAGTACCAAGAGACCCAGTACTTC.

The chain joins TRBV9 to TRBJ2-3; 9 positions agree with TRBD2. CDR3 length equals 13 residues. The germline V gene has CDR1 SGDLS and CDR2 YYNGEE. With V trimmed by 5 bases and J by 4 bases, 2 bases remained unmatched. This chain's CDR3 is CASSSSGADTQYF. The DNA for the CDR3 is TGTGCCAGCAGTTCTAGCGGGGCAGATACGCAGTATTTT.

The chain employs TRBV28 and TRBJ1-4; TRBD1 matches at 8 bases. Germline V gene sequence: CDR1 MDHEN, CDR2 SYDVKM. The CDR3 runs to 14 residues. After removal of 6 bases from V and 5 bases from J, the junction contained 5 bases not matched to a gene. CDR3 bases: TGTGCCAGCAGATTACAGGGGGAGAATGAAAAACTGTTTTTT. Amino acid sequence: CASRLQGENEKLFF.

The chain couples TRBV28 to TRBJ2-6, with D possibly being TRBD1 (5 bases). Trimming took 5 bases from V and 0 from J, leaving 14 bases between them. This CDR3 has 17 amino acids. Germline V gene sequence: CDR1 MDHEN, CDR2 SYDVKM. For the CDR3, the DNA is TGTGCCAGCAGTCGACAGAGATTAAACTCTGGGGCCAACGTCCTGACTTTC. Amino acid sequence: CASSRQRLNSGANVLTF.

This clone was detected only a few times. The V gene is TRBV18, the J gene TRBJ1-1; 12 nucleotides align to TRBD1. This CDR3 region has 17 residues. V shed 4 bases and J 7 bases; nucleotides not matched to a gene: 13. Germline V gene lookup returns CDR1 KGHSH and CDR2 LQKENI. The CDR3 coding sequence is TGTGCCAGCTCACTAACCTCCGGGACAGGGGGCGGCGTTGAAGCTTTCTTT. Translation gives CASSLTSGTGGGVEAFF.

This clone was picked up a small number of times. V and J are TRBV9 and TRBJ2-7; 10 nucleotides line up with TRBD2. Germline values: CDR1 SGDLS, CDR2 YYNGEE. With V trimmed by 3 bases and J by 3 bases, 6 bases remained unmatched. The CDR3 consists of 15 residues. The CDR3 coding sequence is TGTGCCAGCAGCGACCAGGCTAGCGGGAGCTACGAGCAGTACTTC. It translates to CASSDQASGSYEQYF. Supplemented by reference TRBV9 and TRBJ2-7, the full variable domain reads DSGVTQTPKHLITATGQRVTLRCSPRSGDLSVYWYQQSLDQGLQFLIQYYNGEERAKGNILERFSAQQFPDLHSELNLSSLELGDSALYFCASSDQASGSYEQYFGPGTRLTVT.

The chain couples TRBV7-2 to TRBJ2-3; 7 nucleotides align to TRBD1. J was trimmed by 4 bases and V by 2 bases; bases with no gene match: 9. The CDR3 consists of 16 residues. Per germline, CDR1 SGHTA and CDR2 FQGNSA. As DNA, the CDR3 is TGTGCCAGCAGCTTAAGACAGGGTGAAAGGGCAGATACGCAGTATTTT. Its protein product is CASSLRQGERADTQYF.

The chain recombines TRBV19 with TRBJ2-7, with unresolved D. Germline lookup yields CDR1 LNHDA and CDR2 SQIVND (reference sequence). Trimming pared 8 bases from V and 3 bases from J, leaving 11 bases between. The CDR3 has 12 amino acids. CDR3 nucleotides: TGTGCCAGTCAGGTAACTGACTACGAGCAGTACTTC. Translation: CASQVTDYEQYF.

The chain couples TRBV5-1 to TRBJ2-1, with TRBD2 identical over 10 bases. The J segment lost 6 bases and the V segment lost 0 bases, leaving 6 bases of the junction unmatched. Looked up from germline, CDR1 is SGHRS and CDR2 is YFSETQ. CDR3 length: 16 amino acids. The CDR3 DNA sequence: TGCGCCAGCAGCTTGGGCGGGCTAGCGGGGGCCAATGAGCAGTTCTTC. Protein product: CASSLGGLAGANEQFF.

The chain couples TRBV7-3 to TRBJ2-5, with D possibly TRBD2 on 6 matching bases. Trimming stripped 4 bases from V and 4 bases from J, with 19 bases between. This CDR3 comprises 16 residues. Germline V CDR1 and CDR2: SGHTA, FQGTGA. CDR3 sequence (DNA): TGTGCCAGCAGCTCACCCAATGGAGGGGAGGTAGAGACCCAGTACTTC. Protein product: CASSSPNGGEVETQYF.

The CDR3 reads CASSRVSGSSYEQYF. In DNA form, the CDR3 reads TGTGCCAGCAGTAGGGTTAGCGGGAGCTCCTACGAGCAGTACTTC. This chain links TRBV28 with TRBJ2-7, with 9 bases identical to TRBD2. This CDR3 has 15 residues. Germline CDR1 and CDR2: MDHEN and SYDVKM. The J segment lost 0 bases and the V segment lost 5 bases, leaving 5 bases of the junction unmatched.

CDR3 loop: CASSPLGGEKLFF. CDR3 DNA: TGTGCCAGCAGCCCGCTGGGAGGTGAAAAACTGTTTTTT. The V gene is TRBV6-5, the J gene TRBJ1-4; the D is unclear. Germline V gene data show CDR1 as MNHEY and CDR2 as SVGAGI. V was pared by 6 bases and J by 7 bases, with 12 bases between. CDR3 length: 13 residues.

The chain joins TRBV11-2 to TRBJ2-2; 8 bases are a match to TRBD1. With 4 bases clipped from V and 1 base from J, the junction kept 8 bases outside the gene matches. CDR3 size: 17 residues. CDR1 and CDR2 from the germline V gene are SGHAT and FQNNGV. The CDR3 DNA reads TGTGCCAGCAGCTCCCATCGGACAGGGTGGAACACCGGGGAGCTGTTTTTT. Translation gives CASSSHRTGWNTGELFF.

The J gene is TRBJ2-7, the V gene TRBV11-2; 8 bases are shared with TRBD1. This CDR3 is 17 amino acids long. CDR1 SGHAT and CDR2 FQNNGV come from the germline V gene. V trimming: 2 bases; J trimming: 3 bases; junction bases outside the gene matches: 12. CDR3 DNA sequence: TGTGCCAGCAGCTTAAGTGGAAGACAGGGGAGAAACTACGAGCAGTACTTC. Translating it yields CASSLSGRQGRNYEQYF.

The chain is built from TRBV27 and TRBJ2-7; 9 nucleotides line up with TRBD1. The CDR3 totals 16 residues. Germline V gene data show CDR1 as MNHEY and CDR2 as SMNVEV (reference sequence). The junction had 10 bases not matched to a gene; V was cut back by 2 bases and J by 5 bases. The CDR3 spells CASSLRGGQGSDEQYF. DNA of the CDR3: TGTGCCAGCAGTTTAAGAGGGGGACAGGGATCAGACGAGCAGTACTTC.